The 17 T cell receptor beta chains below come from one sample, sequenced in a study of beta chain features in type 1 diabetes. The isolated RNA, all of it, was reverse transcribed, so expressed TCRB transcripts were what got sequenced. Sequencing used immunoSEQ multiplex PCR; TCRdb keeps in-frame clones, though not all of them. The data hold hundreds of thousands of clones, with about 70% observed a single time. Sequenced: naive CD4+ T cells from blood. The receptors originated from a man aged 25 to 40 in good health.

There are a few counts of this clone. This chain links TRBV30 with TRBJ1-1, with 7 positions matching TRBD1. V was pared by 3 bases and J by 3 bases, with 7 bases of the junction left unmatched. CDR1 GTSNPN and CDR2 SVGIG come from the germline V gene (reference sequence). This CDR3 is built from 14 residues. CDR3 DNA: TGTGCCTGGAGCCCGATGACAGGGTACACTGAAGCTTTCTTT. Translation gives CAWSPMTGYTEAFF.

The chain combines TRBV7-2 with TRBJ2-3; 8 nucleotides agree with TRBD2. J lost 2 bases, V lost 3 bases, and 4 bases had no gene match. There are 15 residues in the CDR3. Germline loops: CDR1 SGHTA, CDR2 FQGNSA. This chain's CDR3 is CASSLSGSLTDTQYF. The DNA for the CDR3 is TGTGCCAGCAGCTTGAGCGGGAGTCTCACAGATACGCAGTATTTT.

The chain employs TRBV7-9 and TRBJ2-7, with a possible D match to TRBD2 (6 bases). Germline V CDR1 and CDR2: SEHNR, FQNEAQ (reference sequence). Trimming removed 4 bases at V and 0 bases at J, with 13 bases between. The CDR3 is 15 residues long. The CDR3 DNA sequence: TGTGCCAGCAGCTCCTTAGCGGCGAACTCCTACGAGCAGTACTTC. This codes for CASSSLAANSYEQYF.

The rearrangement joins TRBV7-9 to TRBJ2-7, with D tentatively TRBD2 (6 bases). V lost 0 bases to trimming and J lost 5 bases, with 17 bases between them. Germline CDR1 is SEHNR and CDR2 is FQNEAQ (reference sequence). The CDR3 contains 16 residues. The CDR3: CASSLAEAGRWNEQYF. CDR3 DNA: TGTGCCAGCAGCTTAGCTGAGGCAGGGAGGTGGAACGAGCAGTACTTC.

The DNA for the CDR3 is TGTGCCAGCAGCCAGGATATGCGCGGGGAGCTGTTTTTT. Translated, it gives CASSQDMRGELFF. V and J are TRBV14 and TRBJ2-2, with D unclear. V was clipped by 3 bases and J by 7 bases, with 9 bases between them. Germline values: CDR1 SGHDN, CDR2 FVKESK. The CDR3 loop spans 13 amino acids. Full variable domain (outside the CDR3, taken from reference TRBV14 and TRBJ2-2): EAGVTQFPSHSVIEKGQTVTLRCDPISGHDNLYWYRRVMGKEIKFLLHFVKESKQDESGMPNNRFLAERTGGTYSTLKVQPAELEDSGVYFCASSQDMRGELFFGEGSRLTVL.

The chain couples TRBV19 to TRBJ2-1; tentative D call: TRBD1 (6 bases). The V end lost 8 bases, the J end lost 9 bases, and 20 bases lay between the germline ends. This CDR3 spans 14 amino acids. Germline V gene sequence: CDR1 LNHDA, CDR2 SQIVND (reference sequence). CDR3 nucleotide sequence: TGTGCCAGTGGAGGACAGCTCTCTGCAAGTGAGCAGTTCTTC. This codes for CASGGQLSASEQFF.

This chain uses TRBV4-2 with TRBJ2-1, with D tentatively TRBD2 (6 bases). The V and J ends lost 4 bases and 0 bases respectively, with 22 bases between them. Germline CDR1 LGHNA, CDR2 YNFKEQ. The CDR3 covers 19 residues. The CDR3, as DNA: TGTGCCAGCAGCCCGAAGACGGGCGGGGTTTTCTACTCCTACAATGAGCAGTTCTTC. Protein sequence: CASSPKTGGVFYSYNEQFF.

The CDR3 sequence is CASSSAGQPYEQYF. CDR3 nucleotides: TGTGCCAGCAGTAGTGCGGGACAACCCTACGAGCAGTACTTC. This rearrangement joins TRBV5-4 to TRBJ2-7; the D gene could be TRBD1 or TRBD2 (6 bases each). CDR1 SGHNT and CDR2 YYREEE come from the germline V gene (reference sequence). Trimming left V 5 bases short and J 2 bases short, with 14 bases between. The CDR3 has 14 residues. Complete variable domain (other parts from reference TRBV5-4 and TRBJ2-7): ETGVTQSPTHLIKTRGQQVTLRCSSQSGHNTVSWYQQALGQGPQFIFQYYREEENGRGNFPPRFSGLQFPNYSSELNVNALELDDSALYLCASSSAGQPYEQYFGPGTRLTVT.

This clone was seen more than once but under ten times. This sequence joins TRBV2 and TRBJ2-7; D is uncertain. The CDR3 is 10 residues long. V lost 3 bases, J lost 3 bases, and 0 bases lay in between. Germline CDR1 SNHLY, CDR2 FYNNEI. In DNA, the CDR3 is TGTGCCAGCAGTGACTACGAGCAGTACTTC. As protein: CASSDYEQYF.

With regard to this clone: One end of the junction varies from germline; a read error may be responsible. The chain has TRBV15 and TRBJ2-7, with 7 bases fitting TRBD1. Per the germline V gene, CDR1 is LNHNV and CDR2 is YYDKDF (reference sequence). The CDR3 covers 15 residues. CDR3 in amino acids: CATRRDRDSSYEQYF. DNA of the CDR3: TGTGCCACCAGAAGAGACCGGGACAGCTCCTACGAGCAGTACTTC.

J is TRBJ2-3 and V is TRBV5-4; D is unclear. The CDR3 runs to 12 residues. The ends were cut back, 2 bases at V and 8 bases at J, with 9 bases in the middle. In germline, CDR1 is SGHNT, CDR2 YYREEE (reference sequence). CDR3 in DNA: TGTGCCAGCAGCTTAATAGGCGGTACGCAGTATTTT. Translating gives CASSLIGGTQYF.

This CDR3 is CAISERVSLTYNEQFF. In DNA, the CDR3 is TGTGCCATCAGTGAACGGGTCTCACTAACCTACAATGAGCAGTTCTTC. The chain is built from TRBV10-3 and TRBJ2-1; D is uncertain. Per the germline V gene, CDR1 is ENHRY and CDR2 is SYGVKD. This CDR3 has 16 residues. Trimming cost V 3 bases and J 2 bases, with 14 bases left between them.

The gene calls are TRBV2 and TRBJ2-4, with a weak D call TRBD1 (6 bases). V was shortened by 4 bases and J by 8 bases, with 12 bases between the two germline ends. The V gene's germline CDR1 is SNHLY and CDR2 FYNNEI. The CDR3 length is 13 residues. CDR3 region: CASSVRTVDIQYF. The CDR3 DNA follows: TGTGCCAGCAGTGTCAGGACAGTTGACATTCAGTACTTC.

The chain links TRBV6-5 to TRBJ1-2; D is uncertain. The V end was cut by 0 bases, the J end by 4 bases, with 9 bases between. CDR1 and CDR2 from the germline V gene are MNHEY and SVGAGI. This CDR3 contains 14 residues. The CDR3: CASSYSAETYGYTF. The DNA for the CDR3 is TGTGCCAGCAGTTACTCTGCAGAAACCTATGGCTACACCTTC.

The rearrangement joins TRBV7-7 to TRBJ2-7; D call uncertain. The CDR3 runs 13 residues. Per germline, CDR1 SSHAT and CDR2 FNYEAQ (reference sequence). With 2 bases removed from V and 6 bases from J, the gap between germline ends came to 11 bases. The CDR3 loop reads CASSLLSGGEQYF. CDR3 in DNA: TGTGCCAGCAGCTTACTTTCAGGCGGCGAGCAGTACTTC.

This clone showed up just a few times. This chain uses TRBV30 with TRBJ2-1, with a tentative D call TRBD2 (6 bases). CDR1 and CDR2 from the germline V gene are GTSNPN and SVGIG (reference sequence). The CDR3 covers 12 residues. The V and J ends lost 8 bases and 7 bases respectively, with 15 bases between them. The CDR3 region has the DNA TGTGCCGGCCGGGCAGGGAGGAATGAGCAGTTCTTC. This sequence encodes CAGRAGRNEQFF.

The chain has TRBV18 and TRBJ2-6; D unclear. The ends were cut back, 5 bases at V and 1 base at J, with 3 bases in the middle. CDR1 is KGHSH and CDR2 is LQKENI in the germline V gene. This CDR3 spans 13 amino acids. CDR3 coding DNA: TGTGCCAGCTCAATTTCTGGGGCCAACGTCCTGACTTTC. The encoded protein is CASSISGANVLTF.